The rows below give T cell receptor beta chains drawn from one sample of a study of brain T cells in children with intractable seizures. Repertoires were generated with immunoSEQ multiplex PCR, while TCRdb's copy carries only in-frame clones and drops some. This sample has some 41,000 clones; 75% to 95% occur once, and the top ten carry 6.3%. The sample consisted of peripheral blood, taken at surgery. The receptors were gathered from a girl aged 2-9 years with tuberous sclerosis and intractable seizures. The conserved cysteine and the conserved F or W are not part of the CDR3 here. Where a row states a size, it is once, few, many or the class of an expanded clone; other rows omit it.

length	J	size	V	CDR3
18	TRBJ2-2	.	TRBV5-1	ASSLAFRQTNLPNTGELF
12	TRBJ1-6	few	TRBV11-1	ASSLVQGNSPLH
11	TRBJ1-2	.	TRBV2	ASTDGEDYGYT
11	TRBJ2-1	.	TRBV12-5	ASLDSAYNEQF
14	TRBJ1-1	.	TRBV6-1	ASSDRTGGAGSEAF
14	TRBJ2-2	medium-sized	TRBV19	ASSIVRGLNTGELF
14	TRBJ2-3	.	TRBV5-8	ASSRGDRGFTDTQY
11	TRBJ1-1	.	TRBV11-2	ASSLVEVTEAF
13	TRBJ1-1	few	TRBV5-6	ASSSTGQGETEAF
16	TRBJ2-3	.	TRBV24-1	ATSDLNGGWGGTDTQY
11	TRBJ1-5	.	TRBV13	ASSLRGNQPQH
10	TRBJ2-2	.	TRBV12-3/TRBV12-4	ASSGEGGELF
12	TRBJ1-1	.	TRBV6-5	ASSYSNSNTEAF
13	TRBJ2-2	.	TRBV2	ASRTGQANTGELF
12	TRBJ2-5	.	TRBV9	ASSVERVGETQY
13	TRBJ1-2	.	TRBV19	ASSAARDTAYGYT
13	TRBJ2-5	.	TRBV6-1	ASSEGAGGRETQY
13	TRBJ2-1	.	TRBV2	ASSTGQGGYNEQF
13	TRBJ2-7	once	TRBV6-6	ASSYSTSGGAEQY
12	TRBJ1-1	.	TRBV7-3	ASSLGVRNTEAF
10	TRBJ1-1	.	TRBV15	ATSRDGVSAF
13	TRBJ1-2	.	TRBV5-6	ASSLIYTGDYGYT
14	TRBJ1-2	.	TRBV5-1	ASSLAEGAPNYGYT
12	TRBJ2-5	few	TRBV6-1	ASSELAGVETQY
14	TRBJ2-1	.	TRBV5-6	ASSLNGGSSYNEQF
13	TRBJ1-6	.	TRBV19	ASSDDSRPASPLH
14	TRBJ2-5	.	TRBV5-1	ASSLWAEPPRETQY
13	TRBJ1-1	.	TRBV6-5	ASTRRGRLDTEAF
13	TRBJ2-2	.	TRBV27	ASRTGTANTGELF
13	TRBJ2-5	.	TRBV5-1	ASSSSGTPEETQY
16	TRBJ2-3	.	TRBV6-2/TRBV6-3	ASSYPGGSGTSTDTQY
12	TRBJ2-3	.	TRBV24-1	ATSERRNTDTQY
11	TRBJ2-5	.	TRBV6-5	ASSWTVQETQY
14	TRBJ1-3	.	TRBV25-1	ASSTSNSLSGNTIY
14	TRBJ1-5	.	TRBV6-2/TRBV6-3	ASSLLESVSNQPQH
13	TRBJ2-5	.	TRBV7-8	ASSSGLQDQETQY
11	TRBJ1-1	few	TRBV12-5	ASGGGVNTEAF
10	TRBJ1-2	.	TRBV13	ASSLLKGGYT
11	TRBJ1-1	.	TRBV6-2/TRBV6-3	ASSYSRGSEAF
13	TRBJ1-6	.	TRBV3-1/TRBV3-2	ASSRVGRDNSPLH
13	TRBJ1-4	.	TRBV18	ASSPDRGYNEKLF
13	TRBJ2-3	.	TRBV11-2	ASSPPRGTTDTQY
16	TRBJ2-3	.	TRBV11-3	ASSLGQFGGGDTDTQY
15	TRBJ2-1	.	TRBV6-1	ASSDGGSRAPYNEQF
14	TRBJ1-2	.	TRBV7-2	ASSQVGQGGNYGYT
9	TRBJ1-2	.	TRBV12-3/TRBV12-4	ASSARNGYT
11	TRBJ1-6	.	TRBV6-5	ASFGPPMNDLH
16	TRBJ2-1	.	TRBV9	ASSVLGGGQGSWNEQF
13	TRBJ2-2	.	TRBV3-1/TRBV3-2	ASSQGFRGTGELF
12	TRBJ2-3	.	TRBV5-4	ASSLHHGLDTQY
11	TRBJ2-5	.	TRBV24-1	ATSWGGSETQY
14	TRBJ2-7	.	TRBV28	ASSSFRAQRPYEQY
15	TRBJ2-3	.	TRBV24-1	ATSDPTGTLSTDTQY
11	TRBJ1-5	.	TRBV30	AWRRTSNQPQH
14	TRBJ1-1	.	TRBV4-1	ASSQDSEGLNTEAF
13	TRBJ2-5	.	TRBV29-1	SVGGGADARETQY
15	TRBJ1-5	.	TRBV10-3	AISESTVASGNQPQH